This T cell receptor (beta chain) is drawn from a study of tumor-infiltrating lymphocytes in primary liver carcinoma. Looking at the study overall: Tumor staging was T1-T3 N0M0; sizes spanned about 4 to 11 cm across.

TCR beta cDNA was prepared out of 500 ng total RNA by means of a constant-region primer. Library construction for TCR beta comprised three nested multiplex PCR rounds performed with slightly modified ARM-PCR. Two initial PCR rounds of about 11 cycles each paired TRBV1-TRBV30 forward primers with a C-beta reverse primer. TCRdb reprocessed the multiplex PCR reads via MiXCR and lists one record per CDR3 protein. The data show about 110,000 distinct CDR3 sequences, approximately 82% seen once. General study findings and limits: Just around 7.5-24% of top clones spanned all five tumor regions.

Concerning this clonotype: Its antigen is not identified. At one boundary the junction diverges from the germline segment, which might be a read error.

This CDR3 spans 15 amino acids. CDR1 and CDR2 from the germline V gene are SGHTS and YDEGEE. Joint extraction of RNA and DNA used roughly 20-33 mg of bulk tissue that was unsorted. Chronic HBV infection was present, with no prior treatment. This receptor was identified in a man aged 35-49 years with primary liver carcinoma and hepatitis B virus infection. Sequenced material: liver tumor tissue from sampling region 3. Subset: tumor region T3, left-lateral pole. The chain has TRBV5-8 and TRBJ2-5; 7 nucleotides line up with TRBD1. CDR3 amino acids: CASSLGQGDHETQYF. CDR3 coding DNA: TGTGCCAGCAGCTTAGGGCAGGGGGACCATGAGACCCAATACTTC.